A selection of T cell receptor beta chains follows, all from one sample in a study of blood T cells in healthy people across ages. MiXCR was run by TCRdb on the 5' RACE reads, yielding one entry per CDR3 protein. The data contain fewer than 800,000 distinct CDR3 sequences, 20% to 30% of them seen just once; the ten biggest clones take up roughly 9%. This sample also belongs to another study, concerning T cells of mothers and their children.

Sequences were obtained from blood. These receptors were collected from a boy aged 5-17 years in good health. Each CDR3 is given with its conserved first and last residue. A D gene is named only where the DNA matches it firmly. Not every row has a clone size; where given, it reads once, few, many or a size class.

J gene,D gene,V gene,clone size,CDR3 DNA,CDR3 protein
TRBJ2-2,.,TRBV29-1,few,TGCAGCGTTGTTGGGAACACCGGGGAGCTGTTTTTT,CSVVGNTGELFF
TRBJ2-5,TRBD2,TRBV13,.,TGTGCCAGCAGTACGAGGGGGGCGGGAGGAGTGGAGACCCAGTACTTC,CASSTRGAGGVETQYF
TRBJ1-2,TRBD1,TRBV27,few,TGTGCCAGCAGTTTATTAGGACAGGGGGCTTCGGGCTACACCTTC,CASSLLGQGASGYTF
TRBJ2-6,TRBD1,TRBV6-6,.,TGTGCCAGCAGTCCCAGGGACAGGGGGGCGATGACTGGGGCCAACGTCCTGACTTTC,CASSPRDRGAMTGANVLTF
TRBJ1-2,TRBD1,TRBV5-6,.,TGTGCCAGCAGCCAAGGGGACAGGCAACGCGGCTATGGCTACACCTTC,CASSQGDRQRGYGYTF
TRBJ2-1,TRBD2,TRBV10-3,.,TGTGCCATCAGTGAGACAGAAGGGACTAGCGGGAGGGTGTACAATGAGCAGTTCTTC,CAISETEGTSGRVYNEQFF
TRBJ1-4,TRBD1,TRBV5-1,.,TGCGCCAGCAGCGGCGGGACAGGTTTTGAAAAACTGTTTTTT,CASSGGTGFEKLFF
TRBJ2-5,.,TRBV19,.,TGTGCCAGTAGGGGAGACTCGGGGGAAGAGACCCAGTACTTC,CASRGDSGEETQYF
TRBJ1-6,TRBD1,TRBV27,few,TGTGCCAGCGGCCCCGGGACAGGTTCTTCACCCCTCCACTTT,CASGPGTGSSPLHF
TRBJ1-2,.,TRBV29-1,.,TGCAGCGTTGTCCTACGGGGGTTTGGCTACACCTTC,CSVVLRGFGYTF
TRBJ2-5,.,TRBV20-1,.,TGCAGTGCTAGAGAATGGGGGTCCGAGACCCAGTACTTC,CSAREWGSETQYF
TRBJ2-1,TRBD2,TRBV12-3/TRBV12-4,few,TGTGCCAGCAGCAAATCTAGCGGGGGGTCCGACAATGAGCAGTTCTTC,CASSKSSGGSDNEQFF
TRBJ2-2,.,TRBV6-2/TRBV6-3,.,TGTGCCAGCAGGATGGTCGGGGAGCTGTTTTTT,CASRMVGELFF
TRBJ2-4,.,TRBV28,many,TGTGCCAGCAGTGTAGGTGAAAACATTCAGTACTTC,CASSVGENIQYF
TRBJ1-4,.,TRBV4-3,.,TGCGCCAGCAGCCAACAGGGGACAACTAATGAAAAACTGTTTTTT,CASSQQGTTNEKLFF
TRBJ1-1,TRBD1,TRBV29-1,.,TGCAGCGTTGCCAGGGGGCTTACTGAAGCTTTCTTT,CSVARGLTEAFF
TRBJ2-7,TRBD2,TRBV3-1,once,TGTGCCAGCAGCCGTGGTAGCGGGAGCTCCTACGAGCAGTACTTC,CASSRGSGSSYEQYF
TRBJ2-5,TRBD2,TRBV29-1,few,TGCAGCGTTGGACTAGCGGGGGGTGTAGAAGAGACCCAGTACTTC,CSVGLAGGVEETQYF
TRBJ2-1,TRBD2,TRBV28,.,TGTGCCAGCATCCAGGGGGGGACTAGCGGTTACAATGAGCAGTTCTTC,CASIQGGTSGYNEQFF
TRBJ2-6,.,TRBV7-2,.,TGTGCCGGCACCCCTACTTGGGCTGGGGCCAACGTCCTGACTTTC,CAGTPTWAGANVLTF
TRBJ1-1,.,TRBV5-1,.,TGCGCCAGCGGTTGGTCGGGGGGGAACACTGAAGCTTTCTTT,CASGWSGGNTEAFF
TRBJ2-5,.,TRBV7-9,few,TGTGCCAGTTTACCAGTAGGACCTCCAGGACAGTACTTC,CASLPVGPPGQYF
TRBJ2-5,TRBD2,TRBV7-9,.,TGTGCCAGCAGCTTCGGGACTAGCGGGCCCGAAGAGACCCAGTACTTC,CASSFGTSGPEETQYF
TRBJ2-1,.,TRBV7-2,few,TGTGCCAGCAGCTTACTAGGACCTGAGCAGTTCTTC,CASSLLGPEQFF
TRBJ2-7,TRBD1,TRBV20-1,few,TGCAGTGCTAGAGTTGTACCGGACAGGGGGCACTACGAGCAGTACTTC,CSARVVPDRGHYEQYF
TRBJ2-1,TRBD2,TRBV7-9,few,TGTGCCAGCAGCCCTCTGGGACTAGCGGGGGGGATAAATGAGCAGTTCTTC,CASSPLGLAGGINEQFF
TRBJ2-2,.,TRBV28,few,TGTGCCAGCAGGGACCAGCGAATGAACACCGGGGAGCTGTTTTTT,CASRDQRMNTGELFF
TRBJ2-1,.,TRBV29-1,few,TGCAGCGTGGGACCCAAAAGAGATGAGCAGTTCTTC,CSVGPKRDEQFF
TRBJ2-2,.,TRBV6-5,.,TGTGCCAGCAGTTACTCGAATTCCGGGCCCGGGGAGCTGTTTTTT,CASSYSNSGPGELFF
TRBJ1-5,.,TRBV2,few,TGTGCCAGCAGTAAGGGTCAGCCCCAGCATTTT,CASSKGQPQHF
TRBJ2-6,.,TRBV29-1,few,TGCAGCGTTGAGGTATGGGTCTCTGGGGCCAACGTCCTGACTTTC,CSVEVWVSGANVLTF
TRBJ2-3,.,TRBV7-3,many,TGTGCCAGCAGCTTAACAGGCGGCAGCACAGATACGCAGTATTTT,CASSLTGGSTDTQYF
TRBJ2-7,TRBD2,TRBV5-1,few,TGCGCCAGCAGCTTGGGGACTAGTTCCTTCGAGCAGTACTTC,CASSLGTSSFEQYF
TRBJ2-6,.,TRBV6-2/TRBV6-3,.,TGTGCCAGCTCCGACTTCCTCTCTGGGGCCAACGTCCTGACTTTC,CASSDFLSGANVLTF
TRBJ2-3,.,TRBV7-9,.,TGTGCCAGCAGCGTAGATGGGACCCGCACAGATACGCAGTATTTT,CASSVDGTRTDTQYF
TRBJ2-7,TRBD1,TRBV29-1,few,TGCAGCGTTGATATAGGACAGGGGGAGCAGTACTTC,CSVDIGQGEQYF
TRBJ2-5,.,TRBV7-9,.,TGTGCCAGCAGCTCCACCAGGGTTCATCTAGAGACCCAGTACTTC,CASSSTRVHLETQYF
TRBJ2-5,.,TRBV20-1,.,TGCAGTGCCGCCCCCGGGACAGTGGGGGGCGAGACCCAGTACTTC,CSAAPGTVGGETQYF
TRBJ2-2,.,TRBV25-1,.,TGTGCCAGCAGTGAATATTTCTCAGAGAACACCGGGGAGCTGTTTTTT,CASSEYFSENTGELFF
TRBJ1-2,.,TRBV9,.,TGTGCCAGCAGCGTAGGTCGTGACTATGGCTACACCTTC,CASSVGRDYGYTF
TRBJ2-7,TRBD1,TRBV7-9,.,TGTGCCAGCAGCTTGGGGGTGGGACAGTACGACCAGTACTTC,CASSLGVGQYDQYF
TRBJ1-2,.,TRBV27,few,TGTGCCAGCAGTTTAAGGGGGGTAGATGGCTACACCTTC,CASSLRGVDGYTF
TRBJ2-7,TRBD1,TRBV11-2,few,TGTGCCAGCAGCTTAGTAGGACAGGGGGCTCTCCACGAGCAGTACTTC,CASSLVGQGALHEQYF
TRBJ2-1,.,TRBV5-5,.,TGTGCCAGCAGCTTGGCCGGGGAGGAGTGGAATGAGCAGTTCTTC,CASSLAGEEWNEQFF
TRBJ2-1,TRBD2,TRBV11-2,few,TGTGCCAGCAGCTCTTACCCCGGGACTAGCGGAAAACGACCCTACAATGAGCAGTTCTTC,CASSSYPGTSGKRPYNEQFF
TRBJ2-7,.,TRBV20-1,few,TGCAGTGCCCCAAGTCAAGCCTACGAGCAGTACTTC,CSAPSQAYEQYF
TRBJ1-3,.,TRBV29-1,.,TGCAGCGTTGAATCACTACCCCGGAACACCATATATTTT,CSVESLPRNTIYF
TRBJ2-7,.,TRBV4-3,.,TGCGCCAGCAGCCAAGGTACAAGATCCTACGAGCAGTACTTC,CASSQGTRSYEQYF